These 20 T cell receptor beta chains share one sample of origin, sequenced in a study of cytomegalovirus exposure and HLA in healthy donors. Primers included in the PCR were 60 Vbeta and 13 Jbeta primers. Some clones are missing from TCRdb's copy, which holds only in-frame ones; the method was immunoSEQ multiplex PCR. The sample carries 200,000 to 250,000 clones, 65% to 90% recorded once. Material: PBMCs. The receptors originated from a girl aged 5-17 years in good health and CMV-seronegative.

The CDR3 bases are TGTGCCAGCAGCTTAAAGCTAGCGGGGGAGGGAAATGAGCAGTTCTTC. Protein sequence: CASSLKLAGEGNEQFF. The chain carries TRBV7-3 and TRBJ2-1, with 10 positions matching TRBD2. V shed 1 base, J shed 7 bases, and the junction held 7 bases outside the gene matches. The germline V gene has CDR1 SGHTA and CDR2 FQGTGA. This CDR3 is built from 16 residues. Variable domain in full (rest from reference TRBV7-3 and TRBJ2-1): GAGVSQTPSNKVTEKGKYVELRCDPISGHTALYWYRQSLGQGPEFLIYFQGTGAADDSGLPNDRFFAVRPEGSVSTLKIQRTERGDSAVYLCASSLKLAGEGNEQFFGPGTRLTVL.

This chain joins TRBV5-1 and TRBJ2-5, with D possibly TRBD1 on 6 matching bases. The J call may be in error: the DNA end matches TRBJ2-7 better. The V gene's germline CDR1 is SGHRS and CDR2 YFSETQ. The CDR3 loop spans 14 amino acids. The CDR3 loop is CASSQHNRAHEQYF. The CDR3 DNA is TGCGCCAGCAGCCAACACAACAGGGCGCACGAGCAGTACTTC.

The J gene is TRBJ2-3, the V gene TRBV11-2; 7 positions agree with TRBD2. V shed 5 bases and J 0 bases; nucleotides not matched to a gene: 8. This CDR3 region has 16 residues. Germline CDR1 and CDR2: SGHAT and FQNNGV. The DNA of the CDR3 is TGTGCCAGCAGCCGACGACTAGCTTCTAGCACAGATACGCAGTATTTT. It is translated as CASSRRLASSTDTQYF.

The J gene is TRBJ1-1, the V gene TRBV5-1; TRBD1 aligns across 8 bases. V shed 4 bases, J shed 2 bases, and the junction held 10 bases outside the gene matches. This CDR3 comprises 16 residues. Germline V CDR1 and CDR2: SGHRS, YFSETQ. The CDR3 sequence: CASSLLFDRGNTEAFF. The CDR3 nucleotides are TGCGCCAGCAGCCTGTTGTTCGACAGGGGCAACACTGAAGCTTTCTTT.

The chain employs TRBV18 and TRBJ1-5; 7 bases map to TRBD1. Germline V gene data show CDR1 as KGHSH and CDR2 as LQKENI. V lost 6 bases to trimming and J lost 5 bases; unmatched junction nucleotides: 4. The CDR3 spans 13 residues. CDR3 DNA sequence: TGTGCCAGCTCCTCCGACAGGGATCAGCCCCAGCATTTT. Its protein is CASSSDRDQPQHF.

The chain is built from TRBV7-9 and TRBJ1-2, with 7 bases lining up with TRBD1. The CDR3 extends over 14 amino acids. Unmatched junction bases numbered 6, after V lost 4 bases and J lost 4 bases. The germline CDR1 and CDR2 sequences are SEHNR and FQNEAQ (reference sequence). In nucleotides, the CDR3 is TGTGCCAGCAGCTCCAGGGGGATTACCTATGGCTACACCTTC. Encoded protein: CASSSRGITYGYTF. Together with reference TRBV7-9 and TRBJ1-2, the CDR3 gives the full variable domain: DTGVSQNPRHKITKRGQNVTFRCDPISEHNRLYWYRQTLGQGPEFLTYFQNEAQLEKSRLLSDRFSAERPKGSFSTLEIQRTEQGDSAMYLCASSSRGITYGYTFGSGTRLTVV.

The chain is built from TRBV7-6 and TRBJ2-3, with TRBD2 matching over 9 bases. In germline, CDR1 is SGHVS, CDR2 FNYEAQ. CDR3 size: 15 residues. V shed 2 bases, J shed 2 bases, and the junction held 2 bases outside the gene matches. The CDR3 nucleotides are TGTGCCAGCAGCTTACGGACTAGCGCCACAGATACGCAGTATTTT. Its protein product is CASSLRTSATDTQYF.

This clone was detected a few times. CDR3 protein: CASSSRGNQPQHF. CDR3 nucleotide sequence: TGTGCCAGCAGCTCTCGAGGCAATCAGCCCCAGCATTTT. The chain combines TRBV5-6 with TRBJ1-5; D call uncertain. Between the trimmed V and J ends, which lost 3 bases and 2 bases, there was a span of 6 bases. This CDR3 has 13 residues. Germline assignment: CDR1 SGHDT and CDR2 YYEEEE.

This clone has a single count. The chain combines TRBV10-3 with TRBJ1-2; TRBD1 might be the D (6 bases). V shed 6 bases and J shed 1 base, with 9 bases lying between them. Germline CDR1 and CDR2: ENHRY and SYGVKD. The CDR3 is 13 amino acids. The CDR3 sequence is CAISSDSNYGYTF. The CDR3, as DNA: TGTGCCATCAGCTCGGACAGTAACTATGGCTACACCTTC.

This chain links TRBV18 with TRBJ2-2; possibly TRBD1 for D (6 bases). V was pared by 2 bases and J by 4 bases, with 8 bases between. CDR3 length equals 14 residues. Looked up from germline, CDR1 is KGHSH and CDR2 is LQKENI. The CDR3 protein is CASSPNRATGELFF. CDR3 sequence (DNA): TGTGCCAGCTCACCAAACAGGGCCACCGGGGAGCTGTTTTTT.

V and J are TRBV4-3 and TRBJ1-1; D remains ambiguous. The CDR3 extends over 12 amino acids. V lost 4 bases, J lost 5 bases, and 8 bases lay in between. Germline-derived CDR1 and CDR2 are LGHNA and YSLEER. CDR3 sequence reads: CASSLGKTEAFF. The CDR3 nucleotides read TGCGCCAGCAGCCTGGGCAAAACTGAAGCTTTCTTT.

The chain combines TRBV19 with TRBJ1-2, with no clear D. The CDR3 is 12 residues long. V dropped 6 bases and J dropped 2 bases, with 7 bases sitting between them. From germline, CDR1 is LNHDA and CDR2 SQIVND (reference sequence). In DNA form, the CDR3 reads TGTGCCAGTAGCCAGACAAACTATGGCTACACCTTC. Its translation: CASSQTNYGYTF.

The chain recombines TRBV7-2 with TRBJ1-5; possible D gene TRBD1, 6 bases. The CDR3 contains 15 residues. V was clipped by 6 bases and J by 0 bases, with 12 bases between them. Germline CDR1 reads SGHTA; CDR2 reads FQGNSA. The CDR3 DNA reads as TGTGCCAGCAGTCCTGGACAGAGTAGCAATCAGCCCCAGCATTTT. It encodes CASSPGQSSNQPQHF.

The chain is built from TRBV4-2 and TRBJ2-3, with 7 bases matching TRBD1. The CDR3 is 14 amino acids. Losses at the gene ends were 3 bases for V and 1 base for J; bases not matched to a gene: 1. Germline CDR1 is LGHNA and CDR2 is YNFKEQ. The CDR3: CASSQGTGTDTQYF. The CDR3, as DNA: TGTGCCAGCAGCCAGGGGACAGGCACAGATACGCAGTATTTT.

This clone was seen just once. The rearrangement links TRBV4-3 to TRBJ1-4; no clear D gene. This CDR3 has 15 residues. The V gene lost 4 bases and the J gene lost 4 bases, with 13 bases spanning the gap. CDR1 LGHNA and CDR2 YSLEER come from the germline V gene. The CDR3 sequence is CASSRDRLNNEKLFF. CDR3 DNA sequence: TGCGCCAGCAGCCGAGATAGACTGAATAATGAAAAACTGTTTTTT.

The chain combines TRBV7-3 with TRBJ2-1; 11 positions agree with TRBD2. Trimming removed 5 bases from V and 6 bases from J; junction bases left unmatched: 12. Germline loops: CDR1 SGHTA, CDR2 FQGTGA. CDR3 length equals 17 residues. The CDR3 DNA reads TGTGCCAGCAGCCCCGCTGGACTAGCGGGCACGGTCAATGAGCAGTTCTTC. Its translation is CASSPAGLAGTVNEQFF.

The chain recombines TRBV5-4 with TRBJ2-7, with D perhaps TRBD1 (6 bases). The germline CDR1 and CDR2 sequences are SGHNT and YYREEE (reference sequence). V lost 1 base and J lost 5, with 7 bases in between. The CDR3 is 12 residues long. The CDR3 is CASSLTGNEQYF. Written as DNA, the CDR3 is TGTGCCAGCAGCTTGACAGGGAACGAGCAGTACTTC.

V is TRBV11-2 and J is TRBJ1-4, with D hard to call. The CDR3 consists of 17 residues. CDR1 and CDR2 from the germline V gene are SGHAT and FQNNGV. V lost 1 base and J lost 0, with 12 bases in between. The CDR3 here is CASSLGPPTSTNEKLFF. The CDR3 coding sequence is TGTGCCAGCAGCTTAGGCCCACCCACTTCAACTAATGAAAAACTGTTTTTT.

This chain connects TRBV28 to TRBJ1-2, with D hard to call. This CDR3 comprises 11 residues. With 6 bases removed from V and 2 bases from J, the gap between germline ends came to 4 bases. Looked up from germline, CDR1 is MDHEN and CDR2 is SYDVKM. The CDR3, as DNA: TGTGCCAGCAGCCTAAACTATGGCTACACCTTC. Protein product: CASSLNYGYTF.

The rearrangement links TRBV7-9 to TRBJ1-1; 8 bases match TRBD1. This CDR3 contains 14 residues. The germline gives CDR1 SEHNR, CDR2 FQNEAQ (reference sequence). The J segment lost 5 bases and the V segment lost 2 bases, leaving 4 bases of the junction unmatched. The CDR3 sequence is CASSLQGAKTEAFF. The CDR3 nucleotides are TGTGCCAGCAGCTTACAGGGGGCGAAAACTGAAGCTTTCTTT.